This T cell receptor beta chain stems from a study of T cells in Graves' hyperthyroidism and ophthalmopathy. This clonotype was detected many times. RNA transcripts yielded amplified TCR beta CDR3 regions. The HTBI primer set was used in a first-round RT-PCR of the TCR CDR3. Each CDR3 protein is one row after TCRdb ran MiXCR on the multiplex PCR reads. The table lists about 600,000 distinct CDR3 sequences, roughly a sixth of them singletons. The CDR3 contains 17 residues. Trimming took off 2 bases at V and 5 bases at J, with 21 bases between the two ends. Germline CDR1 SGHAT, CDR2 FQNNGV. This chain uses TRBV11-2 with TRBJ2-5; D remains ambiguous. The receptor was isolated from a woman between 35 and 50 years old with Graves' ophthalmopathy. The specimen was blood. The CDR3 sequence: CASSLSWVDGRSETQYF. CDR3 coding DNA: TGTGCCAGCAGCTTATCTTGGGTAGACGGTCGGTCCGAGACCCAGTACTTC. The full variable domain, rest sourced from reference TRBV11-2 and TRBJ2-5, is EAGVAQSPRYKIIEKRQSVAFWCNPISGHATLYWYQQILGQGPKLLIQFQNNGVVDDSQLPKDRFSAERLKGVDSTLKIQPAKLEDSAVYLCASSLSWVDGRSETQYFGPGTRLLVL.